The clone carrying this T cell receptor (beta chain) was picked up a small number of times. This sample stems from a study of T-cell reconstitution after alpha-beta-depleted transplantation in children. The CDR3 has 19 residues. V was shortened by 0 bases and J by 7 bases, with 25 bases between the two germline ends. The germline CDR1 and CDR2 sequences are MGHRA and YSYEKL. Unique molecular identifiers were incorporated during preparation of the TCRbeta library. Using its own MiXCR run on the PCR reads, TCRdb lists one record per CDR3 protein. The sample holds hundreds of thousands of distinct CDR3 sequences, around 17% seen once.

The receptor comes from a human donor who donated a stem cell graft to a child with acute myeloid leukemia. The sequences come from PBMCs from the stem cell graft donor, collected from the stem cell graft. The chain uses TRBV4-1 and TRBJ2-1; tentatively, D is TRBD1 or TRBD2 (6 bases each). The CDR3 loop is CASSQETGVWVGGRNEQFF. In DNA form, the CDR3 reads TGCGCCAGCAGCCAAGAGACGGGCGTGTGGGTTGGGGGGCGAAATGAGCAGTTCTTC.